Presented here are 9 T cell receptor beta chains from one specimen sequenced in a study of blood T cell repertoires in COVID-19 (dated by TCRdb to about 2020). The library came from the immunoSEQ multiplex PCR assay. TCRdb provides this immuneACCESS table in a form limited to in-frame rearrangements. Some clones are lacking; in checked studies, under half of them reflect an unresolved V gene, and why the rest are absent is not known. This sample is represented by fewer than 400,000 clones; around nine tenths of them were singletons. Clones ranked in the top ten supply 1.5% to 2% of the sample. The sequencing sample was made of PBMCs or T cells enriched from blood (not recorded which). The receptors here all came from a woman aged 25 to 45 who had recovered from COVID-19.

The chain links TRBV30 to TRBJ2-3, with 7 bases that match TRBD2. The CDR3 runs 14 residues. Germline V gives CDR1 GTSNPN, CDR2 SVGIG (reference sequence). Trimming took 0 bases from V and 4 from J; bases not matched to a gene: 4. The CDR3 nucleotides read TGTGCCTGGAGTGTACGCGGGGGATCAGATACGCAGTATTTT. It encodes CAWSVRGGSDTQYF.

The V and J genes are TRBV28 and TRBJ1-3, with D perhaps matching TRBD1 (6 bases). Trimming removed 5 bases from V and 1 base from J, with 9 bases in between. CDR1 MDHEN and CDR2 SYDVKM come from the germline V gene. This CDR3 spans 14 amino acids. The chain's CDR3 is CASSITGSGNTIYF. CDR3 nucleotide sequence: TGTGCCAGCAGTATTACAGGGTCTGGAAACACCATATATTTT.

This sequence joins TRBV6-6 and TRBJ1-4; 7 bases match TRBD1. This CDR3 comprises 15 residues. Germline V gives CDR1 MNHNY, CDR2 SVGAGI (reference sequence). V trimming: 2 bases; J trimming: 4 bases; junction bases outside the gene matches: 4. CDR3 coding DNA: TGTGCCAGCAGTTACCGGGACAGACTTAATGAAAAACTGTTTTTT. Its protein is CASSYRDRLNEKLFF.

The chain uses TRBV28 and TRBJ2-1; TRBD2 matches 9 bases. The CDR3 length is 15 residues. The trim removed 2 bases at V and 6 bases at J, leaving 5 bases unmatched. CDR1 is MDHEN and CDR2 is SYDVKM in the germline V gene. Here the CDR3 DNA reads TGTGCCAGCAGTTTACCGGGACTAGCAGGCAATGAGCAGTTCTTC. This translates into CASSLPGLAGNEQFF.

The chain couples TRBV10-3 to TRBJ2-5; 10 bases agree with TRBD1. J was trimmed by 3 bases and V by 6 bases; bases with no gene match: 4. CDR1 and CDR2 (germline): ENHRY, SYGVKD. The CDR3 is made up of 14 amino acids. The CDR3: CAIRPGTGEETQYF. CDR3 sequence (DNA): TGTGCCATCAGACCCGGGACAGGGGAAGAGACCCAGTACTTC.

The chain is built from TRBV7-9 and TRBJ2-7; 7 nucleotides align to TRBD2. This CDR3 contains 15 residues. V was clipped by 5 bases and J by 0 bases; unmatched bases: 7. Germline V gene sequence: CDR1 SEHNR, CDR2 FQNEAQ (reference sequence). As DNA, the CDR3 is TGTGCCAGCAGCCCCAAAGCGGGACTCTCCTACGAGCAGTACTTC. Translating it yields CASSPKAGLSYEQYF. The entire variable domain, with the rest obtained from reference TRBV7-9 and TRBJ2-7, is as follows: DTGVSQNPRHKITKRGQNVTFRCDPISEHNRLYWYRQTLGQGPEFLTYFQNEAQLEKSRLLSDRFSAERPKGSFSTLEIQRTEQGDSAMYLCASSPKAGLSYEQYFGPGTRLTVT.

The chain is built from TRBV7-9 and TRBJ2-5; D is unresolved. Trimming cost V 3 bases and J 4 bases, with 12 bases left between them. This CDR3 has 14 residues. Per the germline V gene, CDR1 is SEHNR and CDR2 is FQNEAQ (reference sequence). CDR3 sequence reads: CASSFRGARETQYF. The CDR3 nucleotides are TGTGCCAGCAGCTTTCGTGGAGCAAGAGAGACCCAGTACTTC.

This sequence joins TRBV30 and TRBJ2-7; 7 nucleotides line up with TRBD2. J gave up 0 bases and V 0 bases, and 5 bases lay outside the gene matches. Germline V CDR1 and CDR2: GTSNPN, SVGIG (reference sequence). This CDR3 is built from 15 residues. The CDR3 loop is CAWSVRLADSYEQYF. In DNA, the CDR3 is TGTGCCTGGAGTGTACGGCTAGCGGACTCCTACGAGCAGTACTTC.

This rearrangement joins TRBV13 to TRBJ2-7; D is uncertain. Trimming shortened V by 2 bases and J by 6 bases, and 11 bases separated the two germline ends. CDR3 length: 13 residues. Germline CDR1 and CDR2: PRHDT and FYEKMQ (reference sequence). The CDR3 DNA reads TGTGCCAGCAGCTTATTATTCACTACCGAGCAGTACTTC. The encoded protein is CASSLLFTTEQYF.